A selection of T cell receptor beta chains follows, all from one sample in a study of cytomegalovirus exposure and HLA in healthy donors. The assay was immunoSEQ multiplex PCR, and TCRdb's table has in-frame clones only and misses some. The top ten clones hold roughly 1.2% of a sample with roughly 130,000 clones, roughly four fifths of them seen once. The sample consisted of PBMCs. These receptors came from a girl aged 2-10 years in good health and CMV-seronegative. Both conserved end residues are part of each CDR3. The D gene is left open where the match is weak. Only part of the rows carry a size: once, few, many, or a class if the clone is expanded.

d_gene | j_gene | abundance | v_gene | CDR3aa | CDR3nt
NA | TRBJ2-3 | NA | TRBV9 | CASSVDNFGTLDTQYF | TGTGCCAGCAGCGTAGATAATTTTGGGACTTTAGATACGCAGTATTTT
TRBD2 | TRBJ2-7 | NA | TRBV4-3 | CASSQGFRTSGVPYEQYF | TGCGCCAGCAGCCAAGGCTTCCGGACTAGCGGGGTTCCCTACGAGCAGTACTTC
NA | TRBJ2-5 | NA | TRBV10-1 | CASSPLMGAVRETQYF | TGCGCCAGCAGCCCCCTGATGGGGGCAGTAAGAGAGACCCAGTACTTC
TRBD1 | TRBJ1-2 | NA | TRBV9 | CASSVGTGGGYTF | TGTGCCAGCAGCGTAGGTACAGGGGGTGGCTACACCTTC
TRBD2 | TRBJ2-3 | few | TRBV10-3 | CAIKTSGSTDTQYF | TGTGCCATCAAAACTAGCGGGAGCACAGATACGCAGTATTTT
TRBD1 | TRBJ1-6 | NA | TRBV19 | CASSYSTGWESPLHF | TGTGCCAGTAGTTATTCGACAGGGTGGGAGTCACCCCTCCACTTT
NA | TRBJ1-5 | NA | TRBV19 | CASSIDLGDQPQHF | TGTGCCAGTAGTATAGATTTGGGAGACCAGCCCCAGCATTTT
TRBD2 | TRBJ2-3 | NA | TRBV7-7 | CASSLEASGGADTQYF | TGTGCTAGCAGCTTAGAGGCTAGCGGGGGGGCAGATACGCAGTATTTT
TRBD1 | TRBJ1-2 | NA | TRBV5-1 | CASSSDRGGYGYTF | TGCGCCAGCAGCAGTGACAGGGGTGGCTATGGCTACACCTTC
TRBD1 | TRBJ1-5 | NA | TRBV19 | CASSAPGGSHQPQHF | TGTGCCAGTAGTGCCCCAGGGGGCTCTCATCAGCCCCAGCATTTT
TRBD2 | TRBJ2-7 | NA | TRBV7-9 | CASRAGTSRSYEQYF | TGTGCCAGCAGAGCCGGGACTAGCCGCTCCTACGAGCAGTACTTC
NA | TRBJ2-1 | few | TRBV27 | CASRSPLRNEQFF | TGTGCCAGCAGGTCCCCACTTCGCAATGAGCAGTTCTTC
NA | TRBJ2-7 | NA | TRBV30 | CACQGEFSYEQYF | TGTGCCTGCCAAGGAGAGTTCTCCTACGAGCAGTACTTC
TRBD1 | TRBJ1-2 | NA | TRBV28 | CASSPPGGSNYGYTF | TGTGCCAGCAGTCCACCAGGGGGCTCTAACTATGGCTACACCTTC
NA | TRBJ2-5 | NA | TRBV9 | CASSVAGGTQYF | TGTGCCAGCAGCGTAGCCGGGGGAACCCAGTACTTC
TRBD2 | TRBJ2-3 | NA | TRBV30 | CAWSAASGGATDTQYF | TGTGCCTGGAGTGCAGCTAGCGGGGGGGCTACAGATACGCAGTATTTT
NA | TRBJ1-2 | NA | TRBV5-4 | CASSKKNQGWNGYTF | TGTGCCAGCAGTAAGAAAAATCAGGGATGGAATGGCTACACCTTC
TRBD1 | TRBJ1-1 | NA | TRBV19 | CASSPDRGLMGVNTEAFF | TGTGCCAGTAGCCCGGACAGGGGGCTTATGGGCGTGAACACTGAAGCTTTCTTT
TRBD1 | TRBJ1-5 | NA | TRBV6-6 | CASRDTGGDQPQHF | TGTGCCAGCAGGGACACAGGGGGGGATCAGCCCCAGCATTTT
TRBD1 | TRBJ1-1 | NA | TRBV4-2 | CASSQDPSTGMNTEAFF | TGTGCCAGCAGCCAAGACCCTTCGACAGGGATGAACACTGAAGCTTTCTTT
NA | TRBJ2-7 | NA | TRBV5-1 | CASSYGTHYEQYF | TGCGCCAGCAGCTATGGGACACACTACGAGCAGTACTTC
TRBD1 | TRBJ1-5 | NA | TRBV2 | CASSEQGYSNQPQHF | TGTGCCAGCAGCGAACAGGGGTATAGCAATCAGCCCCAGCATTTT
NA | TRBJ1-6 | NA | TRBV30 | CAWRGSSYNSPLHF | TGTGCCTGGAGGGGCAGCTCCTATAATTCACCCCTCCACTTT
TRBD2 | TRBJ2-3 | once | TRBV6-1 | CAARRGSTDTQYF | TGTGCCGCTCGGCGGGGGAGCACAGATACGCAGTATTTT
TRBD2 | TRBJ2-1 | once | TRBV28 | CASSSPGLAGEGSYNEQFF | TGTGCCAGCAGTTCCCCGGGACTAGCGGGAGAGGGTTCCTACAATGAGCAGTTCTTC
NA | TRBJ1-2 | NA | TRBV19 | CASSIGGLNGYTF | TGTGCCAGTAGTATAGGCGGGCTTAATGGCTACACCTTC
NA | TRBJ2-7 | NA | TRBV7-8 | CASSYLPERGQYF | TGTGCCAGCAGCTATTTACCGGAGCGAGGGCAGTACTTC
NA | TRBJ1-5 | NA | TRBV19 | CASNTGLRNQPQHF | TGTGCCAGTAATACAGGTCTCAGAAATCAGCCCCAGCATTTT
NA | TRBJ2-1 | NA | TRBV6-5 | CASSYSSAAYNEQFF | TGTGCCAGCAGTTACTCCAGTGCGGCCTACAATGAGCAGTTCTTC
NA | TRBJ1-1 | NA | TRBV7-9 | CASSLGARGGAFF | TGTGCCAGCAGCTTGGGGGCGCGAGGTGGAGCTTTCTTT
TRBD1 | TRBJ2-7 | NA | TRBV12-5 | CASGLNRGPREQYF | TGTGCTAGTGGTTTGAACAGGGGGCCGAGAGAGCAGTACTTC